This TCR beta chain was profiled in a study of blood T cell repertoires in COVID-19. Study-level information: In each case, the material was cDNA or gDNA derived from T cells, B-cell-depleted T cells, or PBMCs.

Here immunoSEQ multiplex PCR was the method, and the copy in TCRdb shows in-frame clones only, minus some. The table lists 150,000 or so clones, approximately 91% of them singletons. The germline gives CDR1 SQVTM, CDR2 ANQGSEA. V shed 5 bases and J shed 2 bases, with 8 bases lying between them. This CDR3 comprises 12 residues. The source of this sequence is a man between 18 and 29 years old with acute or convalescent COVID-19. The rearrangement uses TRBV29-1 and TRBJ2-3, with D uncertain. Sequenced sample: peripheral blood. CDR3 bases: TGCAGCGTTATCAAACTCACAGATACGCAGTATTTT. This encodes CSVIKLTDTQYF.